This T cell receptor beta chain stems from a study of T cell repertoires in cytomegalovirus infection. About the research overall: A matching HLA type, together with CMV infection, was signaled by public TCR beta signatures.

Germline CDR1 reads SEHNR; CDR2 reads FQNEAQ (reference sequence). The CDR3 is 14 amino acids. V shed 4 bases, J shed 3 bases, and the junction held 1 base outside the gene matches. About this clonotype itself: Antigen specificity is unknown.

Study-wide findings and caveats: There were carriers of CMV plus the relevant HLA, and cumulative public TCR beta family frequency identified them.

TCRdb redid the calling of the reads with MiXCR, one entry per CDR3 protein. The data hold about 130,000 distinct CDR3 sequences, with 25% to 35% observed a single time. The chain carries TRBV7-9 and TRBJ2-5; 11 bases match TRBD2. This TCR was sampled from a human donor in good health (CMV status not recorded). Some clones in this sample may be carry-over from other donors' samples. The sequenced sample was CD8+ T cells from cultured PBMCs, obtained from culture after CMV antigen stimulation. CDR3 DNA sequence: TGTGCCAGCAGCTCGGGACTAGCGGAAGAGACCCAGTACTTC. It is translated as CASSSGLAEETQYF.